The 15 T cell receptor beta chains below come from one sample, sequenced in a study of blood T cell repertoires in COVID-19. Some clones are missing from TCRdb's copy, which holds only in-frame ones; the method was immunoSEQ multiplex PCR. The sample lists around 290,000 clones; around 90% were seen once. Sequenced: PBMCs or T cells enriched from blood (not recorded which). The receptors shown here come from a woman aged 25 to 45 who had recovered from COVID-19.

The CDR3 DNA reads as TGTGCCAGCAGCCCACGGGACAGGCAGAGTGAGCAGTTCTTC. It translates to CASSPRDRQSEQFF. The chain links TRBV9 to TRBJ2-1; 8 bases map to TRBD1. The CDR3 contains 14 residues. Germline-derived CDR1 and CDR2 are SGDLS and YYNGEE. J was trimmed by 9 bases and V by 4 bases; bases with no gene match: 9.

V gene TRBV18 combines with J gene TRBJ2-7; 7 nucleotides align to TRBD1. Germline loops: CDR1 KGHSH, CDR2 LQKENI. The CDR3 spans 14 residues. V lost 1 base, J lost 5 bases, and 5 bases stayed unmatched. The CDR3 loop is CASSPQGARNEQYF. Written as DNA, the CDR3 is TGTGCCAGCTCACCACAGGGGGCTAGGAACGAGCAGTACTTC.

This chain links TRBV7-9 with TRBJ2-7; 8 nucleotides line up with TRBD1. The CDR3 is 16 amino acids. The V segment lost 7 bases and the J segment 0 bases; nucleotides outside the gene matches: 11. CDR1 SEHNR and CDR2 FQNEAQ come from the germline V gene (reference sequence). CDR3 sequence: CASTNDLGQGSYEQYF. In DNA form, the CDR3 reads TGTGCCAGCACCAATGACCTTGGACAGGGCTCCTACGAGCAGTACTTC.

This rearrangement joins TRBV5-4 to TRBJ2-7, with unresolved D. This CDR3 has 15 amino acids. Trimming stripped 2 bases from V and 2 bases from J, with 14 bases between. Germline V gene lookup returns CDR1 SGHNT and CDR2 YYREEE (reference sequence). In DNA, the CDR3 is TGTGCCAGCAGCTTCGGCTTGCAGGAAACCTACGAGCAGTACTTC. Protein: CASSFGLQETYEQYF.

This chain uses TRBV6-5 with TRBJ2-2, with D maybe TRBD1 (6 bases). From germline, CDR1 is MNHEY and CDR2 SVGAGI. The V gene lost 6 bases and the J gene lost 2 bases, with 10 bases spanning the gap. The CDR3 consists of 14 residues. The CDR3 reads CASRTGLNTGELFF. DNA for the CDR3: TGTGCCAGCAGAACAGGGTTAAACACCGGGGAGCTGTTTTTT.

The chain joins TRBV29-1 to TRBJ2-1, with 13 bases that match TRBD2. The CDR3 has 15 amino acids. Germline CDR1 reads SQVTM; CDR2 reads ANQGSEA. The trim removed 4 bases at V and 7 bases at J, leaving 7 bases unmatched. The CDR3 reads CSVGRLAGGKNEQFF. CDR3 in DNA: TGCAGCGTTGGCCGACTAGCGGGAGGAAAGAATGAGCAGTTCTTC.

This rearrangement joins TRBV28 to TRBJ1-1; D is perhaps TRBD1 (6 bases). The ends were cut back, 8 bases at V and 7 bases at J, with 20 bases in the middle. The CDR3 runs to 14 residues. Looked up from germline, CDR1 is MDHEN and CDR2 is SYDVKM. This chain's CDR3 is CASLERQGYSEAFF. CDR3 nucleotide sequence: TGTGCCAGCTTGGAGAGGCAGGGGTACAGTGAAGCTTTCTTT.

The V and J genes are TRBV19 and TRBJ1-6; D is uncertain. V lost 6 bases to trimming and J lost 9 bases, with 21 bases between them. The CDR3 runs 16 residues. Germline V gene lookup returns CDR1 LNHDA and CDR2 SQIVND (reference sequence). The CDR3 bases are TGTGCCAGTAGCGCCCGGGCGGCCAACGCGGGTTCACCCCTCCACTTT. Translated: CASSARAANAGSPLHF.

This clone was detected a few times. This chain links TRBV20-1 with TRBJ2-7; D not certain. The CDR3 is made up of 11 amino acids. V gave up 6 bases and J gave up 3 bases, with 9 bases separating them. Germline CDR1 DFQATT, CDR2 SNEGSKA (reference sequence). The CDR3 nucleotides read TGCAGTGCCCCTCGGAGCTACGAGCAGTACTTC. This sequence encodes CSAPRSYEQYF.

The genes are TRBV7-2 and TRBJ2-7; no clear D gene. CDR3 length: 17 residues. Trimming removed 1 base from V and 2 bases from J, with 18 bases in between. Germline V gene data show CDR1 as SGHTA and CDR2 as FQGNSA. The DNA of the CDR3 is TGTGCCAGCAGCTTAGGATCTTGGTCTGACATTGCCTACGAGCAGTACTTC. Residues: CASSLGSWSDIAYEQYF. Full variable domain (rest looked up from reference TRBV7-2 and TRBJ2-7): GAGVSQSPSNKVTEKGKDVELRCDPISGHTALYWYRQSLGQGLEFLIYFQGNSAPDKSGLPSDRFSAERTGGSVSTLTIQRTQQEDSAVYLCASSLGSWSDIAYEQYFGPGTRLTVT.

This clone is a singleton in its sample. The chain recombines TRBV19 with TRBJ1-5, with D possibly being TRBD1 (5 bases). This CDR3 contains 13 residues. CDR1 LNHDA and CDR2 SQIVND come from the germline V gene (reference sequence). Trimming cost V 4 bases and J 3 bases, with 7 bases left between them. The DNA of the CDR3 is TGTGCCAGTAGTAAAGGGGTCAATCAGCCCCAGCATTTT. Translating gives CASSKGVNQPQHF.

CDR3 sequence (DNA): TGCGCCAGCAGCTCGGACAGGGGGTATCACTATGGCTACACCTTC. Its translation: CASSSDRGYHYGYTF. V gene TRBV5-1 combines with J gene TRBJ1-2; 10 bases are shared with TRBD1. CDR3 length equals 15 residues. In germline, CDR1 is SGHRS, CDR2 YFSETQ. With V trimmed by 3 bases and J by 3 bases, 5 bases remained unmatched.

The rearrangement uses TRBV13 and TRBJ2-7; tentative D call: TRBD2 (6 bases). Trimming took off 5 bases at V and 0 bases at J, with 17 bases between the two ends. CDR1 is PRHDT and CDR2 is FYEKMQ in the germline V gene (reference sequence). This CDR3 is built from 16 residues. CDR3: CASSLKARTNSYEQYF. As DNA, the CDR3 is TGTGCCAGCAGCCTAAAAGCTAGGACTAACTCCTACGAGCAGTACTTC. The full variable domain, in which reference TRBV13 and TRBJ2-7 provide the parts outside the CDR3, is AAGVIQSPRHLIKEKRETATLKCYPIPRHDTVYWYQQGPGQDPQFLISFYEKMQSDKGSIPDRFSAQQFSDYHSELNMSSLELGDSALYFCASSLKARTNSYEQYFGPGTRLTVT.

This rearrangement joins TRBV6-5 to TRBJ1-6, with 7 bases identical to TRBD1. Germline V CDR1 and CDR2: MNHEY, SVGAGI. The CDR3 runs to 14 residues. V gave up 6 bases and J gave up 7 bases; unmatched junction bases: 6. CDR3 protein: CASSSGTDNSPLHF. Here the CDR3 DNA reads TGTGCCAGCAGCTCCGGGACAGACAATTCACCCCTCCACTTT.

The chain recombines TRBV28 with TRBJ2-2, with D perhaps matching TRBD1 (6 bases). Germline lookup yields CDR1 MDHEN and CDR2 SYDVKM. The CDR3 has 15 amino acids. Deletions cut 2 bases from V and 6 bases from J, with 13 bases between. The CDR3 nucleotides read TGTGCCAGCAGTTTAGTAGGGGGAAAGGCCGGGGAGCTGTTTTTT. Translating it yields CASSLVGGKAGELFF.